The source of this TCR beta chain is a study of T cell repertoires in aging, cancer and after chemotherapy (dated by TCRdb to the late 2010s). Background for the entire study: The donors fell into six age groups ranging from 30 or younger to 70 or older, and each group had at least three individuals. In the hematological group, the paired samples taken before and after chemotherapy came from chronic lymphocytic leukemia patients who were treated with regimens based on fludarabine or bendamustine. Several million TCR reads were contained in the full dataset. To look at immunoaging and at how T cells reconstitute after chemotherapy, the study profiled TCR beta repertoires in peripheral blood from both healthy donors and cancer patients. Alongside about 97 healthy donors serving as a reference group, the cohort included some 210 cancer patients, of whom some 91 had hematological cancers and 124 had solid cancers. Results and caveats for the whole study, not just this receptor: In healthy donors, the decline in TCR diversity with age was mainly due to loss of richness, whereas in cancer patients loss of evenness also played a role. Lymphoid organ infiltration was present in the hematological cancer patients, and this infiltration may itself impair thymic emigration or the expansion of peripheral T cells. The authors noted that the repertoire data do not allow conclusions about immunological memory after chemotherapy. Compared with age-matched healthy donors, untreated patients with either hematological or solid cancers had significantly lower TCR diversity in the blood along with higher clonality. In both cancer cohorts, the median generation probability rose over the chemotherapy interval, which suggests that the repertoire was reconstituted through rebound thymic output.

V sheds 6 bases and J sheds 5 bases, leaving 11 bases between their ends. As encoded in the germline V gene (reference sequence), CDR1 is DFQATT while CDR2 is SNEGSKA. The CDR3 spans 12 residues, from the cysteine through the phenylalanine. The entry retains the CDR3 DNA only, 36 bases that are in frame from base 1. Multiplex touch-down PCR with a mixed TRB-A/B primer pool was used to amplify rearranged TRB sequences covering the V, D and J segments. Two consecutive PCR reactions with Phusion HS II polymerase added Illumina adapters and sample indices to the amplicons. After gel purification with the NucleoSpin Gel and PCR Clean-up kit, the amplicons were checked using Qubit and an Agilent 2100 Bioanalyzer. The libraries were sequenced on an Illumina MiSeq with 600-cycle, single-indexed, paired-end runs. The source study handled its data this way. TRB sequences were processed with MiXCR versions 2.12 and 3.0.5. Each unique CDR3 nucleotide sequence was treated as one clone, and only productive sequences with two or more reads were kept. The repertoire metrics were Shannon diversity, evenness, clonality (defined as one minus evenness), and alpha-parameterized diversity profiles covering alpha 0 to 5. Generation probabilities of clones in paired pre- and post-chemotherapy samples were computed with the IGoR algorithm. Starting from the raw public reads, TCRdb applied fastp trimming at Q25, assembled clones with MiXCR and retained in-frame beta chains. Each CDR3 protein appears once, grouped with its most common genes and DNA. These V and J calls originate from TCRdb's pipeline instead of the authors' own analysis. The sample data list about 1,500 distinct CDR3 sequences, and under 55% of these were observed just once. The leading ten clones occupy almost 30% of the sample.

Genomic DNA extracted from peripheral blood, rather than sorted cells or RNA, was used as the source for amplification of TCR beta rearrangements. This clonotype was detected only a few times. What this receptor recognizes is not known. Base quality data are lacking; no much larger clone is found one base away. This chain is built from TRBV20-1 and TRBJ1-5, and possibly TRBD1, on 5 matching bases. The source is a human donor with a blood cancer. The specimen sequenced was blood. The sequenced DNA is TGCAGTGCCTCCGGGGGGGATCAGCCCCAGCATTTT. It specifies CSASGGDQPQHF.